Presented here are 9 T cell receptor beta chains from one specimen sequenced in a study of CD8 T cells in ankylosing spondylitis. General study points: A motif in TCR beta, a set of 8 or 9 highly homologous variants, appeared characteristic of ankylosing spondylitis blood.

Antigens for these TCRs are unknown. TCRdb fed the 5' RACE reads into MiXCR, producing one record per CDR3 protein. The sample has about 540,000 distinct CDR3 sequences, about 13% seen once. The sample was blood, either unsorted or a sorted T cell fraction (not recorded which). Receptor source: a male donor with ankylosing spondylitis.

This clonotype has a count of ten or more. V gene TRBV12-3 or TRBV12-4 combines with J gene TRBJ2-7; 10 bases align to TRBD1. V was clipped by 4 bases and J by 1 base; unmatched bases: 4. CDR3 length: 15 amino acids. Here the CDR3 DNA reads TGTGCCAGCAGTTCACCGGGACAGGGGTCCTACGAGCAGTACTTC. Translated: CASSSPGQGSYEQYF.

Only a few counts were recorded for this clonotype. This chain uses TRBV3-1 with TRBJ1-3; D uncertain. CDR1 and CDR2 (germline): LGHDT, YNNKEL (reference sequence). This CDR3 contains 15 residues. Trimming removed 4 bases from V and 0 bases from J, with 10 bases in between. The CDR3 bases are TGTGCCAGCAGCCCCCGGCTGAGCTCTGGAAACACCATATATTTT. Amino acids: CASSPRLSSGNTIYF.

This chain uses TRBV12-3 or TRBV12-4 with TRBJ2-1; D might be TRBD1 (5 bases). The CDR3 contains 14 residues. V lost 5 bases and J lost 11, with 19 bases in between. The CDR3: CASSGQGVVGKQFF. CDR3 coding DNA: TGTGCCAGCAGTGGACAAGGGGTGGTGGGAAAGCAGTTCTTC.

This clonotype occurred many times. This chain joins TRBV12-3 or TRBV12-4 and TRBJ2-2; D possibly corresponds to TRBD1 (5 bases). The V and J ends lost 6 bases and 5 bases respectively, with 10 bases between them. This CDR3 has 13 amino acids. For the CDR3, the DNA is TGTGCCAGCAGGACAGCTAATACCGGGGAGCTGTTTTTT. Translation: CASRTANTGELFF.

This clonotype showed up many times. CDR3 sequence: CASSSSGVNEQFF. Here the CDR3 DNA reads TGTGCCAGCAGTTCCTCAGGGGTCAATGAGCAGTTCTTC. The genes are TRBV12-3 or TRBV12-4 and TRBJ2-1; D is perhaps TRBD1 (6 bases). The CDR3 has 13 amino acids. V shed 4 bases and J shed 6 bases, with 10 bases lying between them.

The chain combines TRBV15 with TRBJ1-6; D is undetermined. V was pared by 4 bases and J by 7 bases, with 14 bases between. The CDR3 runs 15 residues. Germline V lookup: CDR1 LNHNV, CDR2 YYDKDF (reference sequence). The CDR3 spells CATSNRGRTNSPLHF. CDR3 nucleotide sequence: TGTGCCACCAGCAATCGCGGCAGGACGAATTCACCCCTCCACTTT. The complete variable domain, with remaining parts taken from reference TRBV15 and TRBJ1-6, reads DAMVIQNPRYQVTQFGKPVTLSCSQTLNHNVMYWYQQKSSQAPKLLFHYYDKDFNNEADTPDNFQSRRPNTSFCFLDIRSPGLGDTAMYLCATSNRGRTNSPLHFGNGTRLTVT.

This clonotype is a singleton in its sample. The rearrangement joins TRBV12-3 or TRBV12-4 to TRBJ2-2; weak D call: TRBD1 (5 bases). V was trimmed by 8 bases and J by 7 bases, leaving 20 bases between them. This CDR3 comprises 15 residues. CDR3 residues: CASAPPSRAIGELFF. Here the CDR3 DNA reads TGTGCCAGCGCCCCTCCCTCCAGGGCCATCGGGGAGCTGTTTTTT.

The CDR3 bases are TGCAGTGCTAGAGATCCCTGGCAGGGGAACAATCAGCCCCAGCATTTT. Encoded protein: CSARDPWQGNNQPQHF. This chain links TRBV20-1 with TRBJ1-5; perhaps TRBD1 as D (6 bases). The CDR3 extends over 16 amino acids. V was clipped by 0 bases and J by 3 bases, with 15 bases between them. Germline V gene sequence: CDR1 DFQATT, CDR2 SNEGSKA (reference sequence).

The V gene is TRBV12-3 or TRBV12-4, the J gene TRBJ2-3; 10 bases line up with TRBD1. This CDR3 comprises 15 residues. V shed 6 bases and J 4 bases; nucleotides not matched to a gene: 7. The CDR3 protein is CASRSRDRGADTQYF. CDR3 coding DNA: TGTGCCAGCAGGTCCCGGGACAGGGGCGCAGATACGCAGTATTTT.